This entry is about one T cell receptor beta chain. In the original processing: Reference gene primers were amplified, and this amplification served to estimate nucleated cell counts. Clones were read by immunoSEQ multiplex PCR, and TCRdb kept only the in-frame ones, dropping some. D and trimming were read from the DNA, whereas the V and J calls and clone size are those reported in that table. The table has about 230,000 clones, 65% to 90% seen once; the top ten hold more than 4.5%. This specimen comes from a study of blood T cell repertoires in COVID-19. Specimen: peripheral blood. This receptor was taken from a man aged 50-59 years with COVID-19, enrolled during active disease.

The CDR3 reads CASSQEIASGQETQYF. The CDR3 coding sequence is TGCGCCAGCAGCCAGGAGATCGCTAGCGGACAAGAGACCCAGTACTTC. The chain couples TRBV4-1 to TRBJ2-5, with 7 positions matching TRBD2. The CDR3 has 16 amino acids. CDR1 and CDR2 (germline): MGHRA, YSYEKL. The J segment lost 2 bases and the V segment lost 3 bases, leaving 9 bases of the junction unmatched.